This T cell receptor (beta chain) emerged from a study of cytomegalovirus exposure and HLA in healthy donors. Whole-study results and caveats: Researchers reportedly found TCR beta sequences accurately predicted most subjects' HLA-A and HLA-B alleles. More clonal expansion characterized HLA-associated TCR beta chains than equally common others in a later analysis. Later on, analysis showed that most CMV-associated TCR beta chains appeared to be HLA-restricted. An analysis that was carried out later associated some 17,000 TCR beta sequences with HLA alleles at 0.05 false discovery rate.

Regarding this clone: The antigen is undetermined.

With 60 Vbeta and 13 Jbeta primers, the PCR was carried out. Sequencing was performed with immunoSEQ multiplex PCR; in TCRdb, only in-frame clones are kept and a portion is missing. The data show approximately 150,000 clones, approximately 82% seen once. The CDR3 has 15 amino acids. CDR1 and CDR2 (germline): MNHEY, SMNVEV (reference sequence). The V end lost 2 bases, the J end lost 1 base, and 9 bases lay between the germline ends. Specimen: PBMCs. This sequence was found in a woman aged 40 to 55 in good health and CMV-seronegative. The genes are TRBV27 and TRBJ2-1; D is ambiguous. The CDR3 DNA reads TGTGCCAGCAGTTTAGTGGTACGGTCCTACAATGAGCAGTTCTTC. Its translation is CASSLVVRSYNEQFF.